This T cell receptor (beta chain) was recovered during a study of cytomegalovirus exposure and HLA in healthy donors. Nominal health characterized the donors when sampled, though unrecorded immune exposures were likely. The PCR had 60 Vbeta and 13 Jbeta primers. Clones were sequenced by immunoSEQ multiplex PCR, and TCRdb holds only the in-frame ones, with some missing. The data hold approximately 180,000 clones, with roughly four fifths observed a single time. The germline V gene encodes CDR1 MRHNA and CDR2 SNTAGT. The V gene lost 9 bases and the J gene lost 1 base, with 15 bases spanning the gap. CDR3 length: 14 amino acids.

This TCR derives from a woman in her late teens or twenties in good health and CMV-seropositive. This rearrangement joins TRBV6-4 to TRBJ1-1; TRBD1 is a possible D gene (5 bases). Sequenced sample: PBMCs. The CDR3 sequence: CARNLQDSNTEAFF. CDR3 nucleotide sequence: TGTGCCAGGAATCTACAGGATTCGAACACTGAAGCTTTCTTT.